The 28 T cell receptor beta chains in this list originate from one sample, sequenced in a study of T cell clonality in common variable immunodeficiency. Overall study findings and caveats: Fewer deletions and N-nucleotide insertions were reportedly seen in common variable immunodeficiency TCR beta sequences.

These receptors' antigens are unknown. Data came from immunoSEQ multiplex PCR; TCRdb stores just in-frame clones and leaves some out. There are approximately 8,300 clones in the sample, none observed a single time. Sequenced: peripheral blood mononuclear cells. These receptors all stem from a human donor with common variable immunodeficiency.

The table lists this clone with many counts. The read gets to within 3 residues of the CDR3 end, and the germline J gene fills in the rest. The rearrangement uses TRBV9 and TRBJ1-6; maybe TRBD1 (5 bases). CDR3 size: 15 residues. CDR1 is SGDLS, CDR2 YYNGEE, per germline. V was trimmed by 3 bases and J by 10 bases, leaving 17 bases between them. CDR3 bases read: TGTGCCAGCAGCGCTCTAGGGGATAGTGGCTCACCC. This gives the protein CASSALGDSGSP. The CDR3 in its entirety is CASSALGDSGSPLHF.

Many counts were recorded for this clone. The sequenced fragment ends 3 residues before the CDR3 boundary, so the rest is inferred from the germline J gene. The V call is TRBV2, the J call TRBJ2-5; D not resolved. Germline V CDR1 and CDR2: SNHLY, FYNNEI. Trimming took 4 bases from V and 1 from J, leaving 10 bases between them. This CDR3 region has 14 residues. This chain's CDR3 is CASSGRLVQETQYF. The CDR3 bases that were read are TGTGCCAGCAGTGGTCGACTGGTCCAAGAGACC.

There are many counts of this clone. The CDR3 end is not reached by the read, which stops 3 residues before it; the germline J gene fills it in. The V gene is TRBV6-2 or TRBV6-3, the J gene TRBJ2-1; 10 bases agree with TRBD1. The J segment lost 6 bases and the V segment lost 4 bases, leaving 6 bases of the junction unmatched. CDR1 is MNHEY, CDR2 SVGEGT, per germline. CDR3 length: 15 amino acids. The CDR3 bases that were read are TGTGCCAGCAGTTTGACAGGGGGCGCAGGCAATGAG. It specifies CASSLTGGAGNE. The CDR3 in its entirety is CASSLTGGAGNEQFF.

This clone was seen at least ten times. The DNA ends 3 residues before the CDR3 does, and the rest of the CDR3 is filled in from the germline J gene. J is TRBJ1-2 and V is TRBV20-1; D remains ambiguous. The CDR3 is 16 amino acids. V was cut by 6 bases and J by 4 bases, with 24 bases left in between. Germline CDR1 is DFQATT and CDR2 is SNEGSKA (reference sequence). CDR3 DNA, as far as it was read: TGCAGTGCCCCCCTGCATGGGCACGCTCGGAGCTATGGC. Translated: CSAPLHGHARSYG. The whole CDR3 reads CSAPLHGHARSYGYTF.

This clone was counted between two and nine times. Sequencing ends 3 residues short of the CDR3 end; the germline J gene provides the rest. The chain employs TRBV20-1 and TRBJ2-1, with D perhaps matching TRBD2 (6 bases). The CDR3 loop spans 14 amino acids. CDR1 DFQATT and CDR2 SNEGSKA come from the germline V gene (reference sequence). V lost 1 base to trimming and J lost 1 base, with 8 bases between them. CDR3 sequence reads: CSARGLGSYNEQFF. The part of the CDR3 DNA that was read is TGCAGTGCTAGAGGACTAGGATCCTACAATGAG.

This clone was counted ten times or more. The CDR3 DNA, read in part, is TGTGCCAGCAGCCTTAGCCTACCCGTCCACGAG. Residues: CASSLSLPVHE. The full CDR3 reads CASSLSLPVHEQYF. This chain uses TRBV7-9 with TRBJ2-7; D gene ambiguous. Read data end 3 residues before the CDR3 end; the end is taken from the germline J gene. Per the germline V gene, CDR1 is SEHNR and CDR2 is FQNEAQ (reference sequence). Trimming cost V 5 bases and J 5 bases, with 16 bases left between them. The CDR3 has 14 amino acids.

This clone was observed a few times. The observed sequence ends 3 residues before the CDR3 terminus, with the missing tail filled in from the germline J gene. The chain joins TRBV6-2 or TRBV6-3 to TRBJ2-7, with D possibly TRBD2 on 5 matching bases. Per the germline V gene, CDR1 is MNHEY and CDR2 is SVGEGT. The CDR3 contains 11 residues. The V end lost 6 bases, the J end lost 5 bases, and 8 bases lay between the germline ends. The part of the CDR3 DNA that was read is TGTGCCAGCAGCGGGGAGAACGAG. This gives the protein CASSGENE. The entire CDR3 is CASSGENEQYF.

In this sample, this clone turned up many times. The missing CDR3 end, 3 residues past where the read stops, is filled in from the germline J gene. The chain recombines TRBV20-1 with TRBJ2-2, with D possibly TRBD2 on 6 matching bases. V dropped 5 bases and J dropped 0 bases, with 10 bases sitting between them. The CDR3 loop spans 14 amino acids. Germline CDR1 DFQATT, CDR2 SNEGSKA (reference sequence). CDR3 DNA, as far as it was read: TGCAGTGCTTATAGCGGTGCGAACACCGGGGAG. It is translated as CSAYSGANTGE. In full, the CDR3 reads CSAYSGANTGELFF.

This clone appeared many times. From the germline J gene comes the end of the CDR3, since the read stops 3 residues before it. V usage is TRBV30 and J usage is TRBJ1-2, with D perhaps TRBD1 (5 bases). V was cut by 0 bases and J by 4 bases, with 12 bases left in between. Looked up from germline, CDR1 is GTSNPN and CDR2 is SVGIG (reference sequence). The CDR3 length is 14 residues. The covered CDR3 bases are TGTGCCTGGAGTGTACCCAGGGTTGCCTATGGC. Amino acids: CAWSVPRVAYG. The entire CDR3 protein is CAWSVPRVAYGYTF.

Concerning this clone itself: With the read ending 3 residues before the CDR3 end, the germline J gene is used to fill in that end. J is TRBJ1-1 and V is TRBV5-1, with 8 bases matching TRBD1. This CDR3 spans 15 amino acids. With V trimmed by 1 base and J by 5 bases, 7 bases remained unmatched. The germline CDR1 and CDR2 sequences are SGHRS and YFSETQ. The CDR3 region is CASSLQGQGGTEAFF. CDR3 DNA, as far as it was read: TGCGCCAGCAGCTTGCAAGGACAGGGAGGAACTGAA.

This clone was seen many times. The read comes to an end 3 residues before the CDR3 does, leaving the germline J gene to fill in the end. This sample includes further DNA sequences coding for the same CDR3. The J gene is TRBJ1-5, the V gene TRBV2; the match to TRBD1 covers 11 bases. With V trimmed by 8 bases and J by 7 bases, 7 bases remained unmatched. CDR3 length equals 14 residues. Germline V gene data show CDR1 as SNHLY and CDR2 as FYNNEI. The sequenced part of the CDR3 DNA is TGTGCCAGCCGCCGGGACAGGGGGGACCAGCCC. Protein product: CASRRDRGDQP. The entire CDR3 reads CASRRDRGDQPQHF.

This clone is medium-sized. The sequenced fragment ends 3 residues before the CDR3 boundary, so the rest is inferred from the germline J gene. The chain carries TRBV10-3 and TRBJ1-4, with D possibly being TRBD1 (6 bases). In germline, CDR1 is ENHRY, CDR2 SYGVKD. This CDR3 is 14 amino acids long. Between the trimmed V and J ends, which lost 3 bases and 6 bases, there was a span of 11 bases. The CDR3 protein is CAISDRGIDEKLFF. The covered CDR3 bases are TGTGCCATCAGTGATAGGGGGATCGATGAAAAA.

This clone is classed as medium-sized. The read is 3 residues too short to cover the CDR3 end, so that end is filled in from the germline J gene. The chain carries TRBV7-2 and TRBJ2-5; 9 bases are shared with TRBD2. This CDR3 is 15 amino acids long. V was pared by 4 bases and J by 4 bases, with 7 bases of the junction left unmatched. In germline, CDR1 is SGHTA, CDR2 FQGNSA. The CDR3 loop reads CASSSSGGSGETQYF. The sequenced part of the CDR3 DNA is TGTGCCAGCAGCTCAAGCGGGGGGTCGGGAGAGACC.

The sample holds many counts of this clone. The missing CDR3 end, 3 residues past where the read stops, is filled in from the germline J gene. The chain uses TRBV2 and TRBJ1-2; the match to TRBD1 covers 8 bases. Germline assignment: CDR1 SNHLY and CDR2 FYNNEI. CDR3 length: 15 residues. The J segment lost 6 bases and the V segment lost 7 bases, leaving 13 bases of the junction unmatched. CDR3 DNA (partial): TGTGCCAGCAAGACGACAGGGGCCACCTCAGATGGC. It is translated as CASKTTGATSDG. The whole CDR3 protein reads CASKTTGATSDGYTF.

The table lists this clone with many counts. The read gets to within 3 residues of the CDR3 end, and the germline J gene fills in the rest. This chain connects TRBV11-2 to TRBJ2-7, with 11 bases lining up with TRBD2. Trimming at V came to 5 bases and at J to 3 bases, leaving 3 bases not matched to a gene. Germline V CDR1 and CDR2: SGHAT, FQNNGV. CDR3 length: 14 residues. The CDR3 reads CASSLTSGDYEQYF. CDR3 bases read: TGTGCCAGCAGCCTGACTAGCGGGGACTACGAG.

This clone occurred many times. The sequenced part of the CDR3 DNA is TGTGCCAGCAGCCACCTCTCTAAGACC. This sequence encodes CASSHLSKT. The complete CDR3 reads CASSHLSKTQYF. V usage is TRBV3-1 (or the pseudogene TRBV3-2) and J usage is TRBJ2-5; D is ambiguous. The CDR3 is cut off 3 residues early in the read; its end comes from the germline J gene. Germline-derived CDR1 and CDR2 are LGHDT and YNNKEL (reference sequence). There are 12 residues in the CDR3. The ends were cut back, 3 bases at V and 6 bases at J, with 8 bases in the middle.

The sample holds many counts of this clone. The read falls 3 residues short of the CDR3 end, and the missing part is taken from the germline J gene. This chain connects TRBV7-2 to TRBJ2-5, with a tentative D call TRBD2 (5 bases). Trimming stripped 4 bases from V and 5 bases from J, with 11 bases between. The CDR3 length is 13 residues. The germline CDR1 and CDR2 sequences are SGHTA and FQGNSA. Incomplete CDR3 DNA: TGTGCCAGCAGCTGGACTCGGGTGGAGACC. Residues: CASSWTRVET. The CDR3 in its entirety is CASSWTRVETQYF.

This clone was seen at least ten times. The read halts 3 residues ahead of the CDR3 end, with the missing end drawn from the germline J gene. The chain uses TRBV5-1 and TRBJ2-3; D possibly corresponds to TRBD2 (6 bases). This CDR3 comprises 13 residues. The V gene lost 3 bases and the J gene lost 2 bases, with 7 bases spanning the gap. Looked up from germline, CDR1 is SGHRS and CDR2 is YFSETQ. The CDR3: CASSWDFTDTQYF. The DNA read from the CDR3 is TGCGCCAGCAGCTGGGACTTCACAGATACG.

In its sample, this clone was seen many times. The read terminates 3 residues ahead of where the CDR3 ends, so the germline J gene completes it. This chain links TRBV4-1 with TRBJ1-2, with a tentative D call TRBD1 (5 bases). The germline gives CDR1 MGHRA, CDR2 YSYEKL. This CDR3 region has 14 residues. Between the trimmed V and J ends, which lost 1 base and 4 bases, there was a span of 10 bases. Partial CDR3 DNA: TGCGCCAGCAGCCAAGCCCGGGACTTCTATGGC. Its translation is CASSQARDFYG. The whole CDR3 protein reads CASSQARDFYGYTF.

In this sample, this clone is medium-sized. The sequence runs out 3 residues before the end of the CDR3; the remainder is reconstructed from the germline J gene. This sequence joins TRBV2 and TRBJ2-7; TRBD1 might be the D (5 bases). Germline loops: CDR1 SNHLY, CDR2 FYNNEI. This CDR3 contains 15 residues. Trimming removed 5 bases from V and 2 bases from J, with 16 bases in between. CDR3 bases read: TGTGCCAGCAGTATTTCACAGGTCCTGGCCTACGAG. The encoded protein is CASSISQVLAYE. In full, the CDR3 reads CASSISQVLAYEQYF.

This clone has ten or more counts. The sequenced fragment ends 3 residues before the CDR3 boundary, so the rest is inferred from the germline J gene. This chain uses TRBV27 with TRBJ2-3; tentatively, D is TRBD1 (5 bases). CDR3 length: 16 amino acids. In germline, CDR1 is MNHEY, CDR2 SMNVEV (reference sequence). V lost 5 bases and J 6 bases, leaving 21 bases between the germline ends. The CDR3 sequence is CASSPWGGAPFDTQYF. Partial CDR3 DNA: TGTGCCAGCAGTCCATGGGGCGGAGCCCCCTTTGATACG.

This clone was seen at least ten times. The missing CDR3 end, 3 residues past where the read stops, is filled in from the germline J gene. The V gene is TRBV20-1, the J gene TRBJ2-3, with D unclear. The germline V gene encodes CDR1 DFQATT and CDR2 SNEGSKA (reference sequence). The germline V and J ends were trimmed by 2 bases and 1 base, with 4 bases remaining between them. The CDR3 is made up of 12 amino acids. The chain's CDR3 is CSARPGTDTQYF. The DNA read from the CDR3 is TGCAGTGCTAGACCAGGCACAGATACG.

This clone was recorded many times. The sequenced CDR3 bases are TGCAGTGCTACGGGACTAAGCGGGGGGCCCCGCACAGATACG. This translates into CSATGLSGGPRTDT. The whole CDR3 protein reads CSATGLSGGPRTDTQYF. This chain links TRBV20-1 with TRBJ2-3; the match to TRBD2 covers 9 bases. The sequenced fragment ends 3 residues before the CDR3 boundary, so the rest is inferred from the germline J gene. Germline lookup yields CDR1 DFQATT and CDR2 SNEGSKA (reference sequence). The CDR3 consists of 17 residues. Trimming cost V 4 bases and J 1 base; bases outside gene matches: 12.

For this clone: The CDR3 end falls 3 residues outside the read, so it is completed with the germline J gene. This rearrangement joins TRBV25-1 to TRBJ1-1; D perhaps matches TRBD1 (6 bases). The germline V gene has CDR1 MGHDK and CDR2 SYGVNS. CDR3 length: 17 amino acids. Trimming shortened V by 2 bases and J by 5 bases, and 21 bases separated the two germline ends. The CDR3 sequence is CASSEQPGGAGRTEAFF. CDR3 DNA, as far as it was read: TGTGCCAGCAGTGAACAACCCGGGGGGGCCGGTCGGACTGAA.

This clone has a count of ten or more. Partial CDR3 DNA: TGCAGTGCCAACGCTGACAACTTGAACACTGAA. It codes for CSANADNLNTE. In full, the CDR3 reads CSANADNLNTEAFF. The rearrangement uses TRBV20-1 and TRBJ1-1; D is unclear. The read halts 3 residues ahead of the CDR3 end, with the missing end drawn from the germline J gene. Between the trimmed V and J ends, which lost 6 bases and 0 bases, there was a span of 14 bases. Germline V CDR1 and CDR2: DFQATT, SNEGSKA (reference sequence). CDR3 length: 14 amino acids.

This clone appeared many times. One end of the junction fails to match germline, which may point to a read error. The CDR3 end is not reached by the read, which stops 3 residues before it; the germline J gene fills it in. The rearrangement joins TRBV20-1 to TRBJ2-1; no clear D gene. Germline V lookup: CDR1 DFQATT, CDR2 SNEGSKA (reference sequence). This CDR3 contains 13 residues. The CDR3 region is CSARETPRNEQFF. The CDR3 bases that were read are TGCAGTGCAAGAGAGACACCTCGCAATGAG.

The table lists this clone with many counts. From the germline J gene comes the end of the CDR3, since the read stops 3 residues before it. The chain links TRBV30 to TRBJ1-5, with 10 bases lining up with TRBD1. CDR1 is GTSNPN, CDR2 SVGIG, per germline (reference sequence). The trim removed 0 bases at V and 0 bases at J, leaving 14 bases unmatched. The CDR3 has 20 residues. The part of the CDR3 DNA that was read is TGTGCCTGGAGTGTAGCCCGGACAGGGGGTGGTTTCGCTAGCAATCAGCCC. Protein sequence: CAWSVARTGGGFASNQP. The entire CDR3 sequence reads CAWSVARTGGGFASNQPQHF.

This clone was seen ten or more times. The read ends 3 residues early relative to the CDR3; the germline J gene fills the gap. The V and J genes are TRBV10-2 and TRBJ2-3, with D unclear. The ends were cut back, 4 bases at V and 5 bases at J, with 4 bases in the middle. Germline loops: CDR1 WSHSY, CDR2 SAAADI. The CDR3 has 11 residues. CDR3 DNA (partial): TGCGCCAGCAGTGCAGTAGATACG. Residues: CASSAVDT. The CDR3 reads in full as CASSAVDTQYF.